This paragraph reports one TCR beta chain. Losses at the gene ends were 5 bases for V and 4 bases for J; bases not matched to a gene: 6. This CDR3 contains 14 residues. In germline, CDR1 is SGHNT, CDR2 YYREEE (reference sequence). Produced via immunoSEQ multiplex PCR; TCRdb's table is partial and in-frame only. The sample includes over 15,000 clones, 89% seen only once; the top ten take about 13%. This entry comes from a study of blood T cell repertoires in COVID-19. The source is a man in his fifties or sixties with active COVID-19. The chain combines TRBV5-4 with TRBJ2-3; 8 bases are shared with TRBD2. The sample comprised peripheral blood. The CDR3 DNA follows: TGTGCCAGCAGATACGGGACTAGTCCAGATACGCAGTATTTT. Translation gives CASRYGTSPDTQYF.